This is a list of T cell receptor beta chains from one sample in a study of somatic mutations in cytotoxic T cells in rheumatoid arthritis. Profiling relied on immunoSEQ multiplex PCR, and the TCRdb table lists in-frame clones only, not all of them. The profile shows approximately 15,000 clones, approximately 70% of them singletons. The sample was CD8+ T cells sorted from blood. The receptors here all came from an adult with rheumatoid arthritis. CDR3s include the opening cysteine and the closing phenylalanine or tryptophan. Each record gives: CDR3 protein, CDR3 DNA, D gene, clone size, J gene, V gene. D genes are given only for firm matches. The size of a clone is reported for some rows only, either as once, few or many, or as a class for expanded clones.

CAWSVQDGEKLFF TGTGCCTGGAGTGTACAGGACGGTGAAAAACTGTTTTTT - once TRBJ1-4 TRBV30
CASSPRGAGGSPLHF TGTGCCAGCAGCCCTCGGGGGGCAGGGGGATCACCCCTCCACTTT TRBD1 - TRBJ1-6 TRBV9
CASSQEAGTGVYEQYF TGCGCCAGCAGCCAAGAAGCGGGGACAGGGGTATACGAGCAGTACTTC TRBD1 - TRBJ2-7 TRBV4-3
CASSIGTGGAQSGELFF TGTGCCAGCAGCATAGGGACAGGGGGGGCGCAATCCGGGGAGCTGTTTTTT TRBD1 medium-sized TRBJ2-2 TRBV9
CASSQDDVGRGRTYGYTF TGCGCCAGCAGCCAAGATGATGTAGGCAGGGGGCGCACCTATGGCTACACCTTC TRBD1 - TRBJ1-2 TRBV4-1
CASSTDRDPLRGANVLTF TGTGCCAGCAGTACCGACAGGGACCCTCTCAGGGGGGCCAACGTCCTGACTTTC TRBD1 once TRBJ2-6 TRBV2
CASRETGSLFEAFF TGTGCCAGCAGGGAGACAGGGTCCCTCTTTGAAGCTTTCTTT TRBD1 - TRBJ1-1 TRBV27
CASSLAGRTDEQYF TGTGCCAGCAGCTTGGCCGGTAGGACCGACGAGCAGTACTTC - - TRBJ2-7 TRBV5-6
CASSESGSLSSYNEQFF TGTGCCAGCAGCGAATCGGGCAGTCTTAGCTCCTACAATGAGCAGTTCTTC - few TRBJ2-1 TRBV9
CASSQGAGGVYEQYF TGCGCCAGCAGCCAAGGGGCAGGGGGCGTTTACGAGCAGTACTTC TRBD1 - TRBJ2-7 TRBV4-1
CASSLATHGRTTEAFF TGTGCCAGCAGCTTAGCCACACACGGACGGACTACTGAAGCTTTCTTT - - TRBJ1-1 TRBV7-6